Presented here are 15 T cell receptor beta chains from one specimen sequenced in a study of regulatory T cells in long-lasting Graves disease. As to time point: newly diagnosed GD, antithyroid drugs for less than 3 months. Researchers made the TCR library from RNA that was extracted from PBMCs. In building TCR beta libraries, iRepertoire HTBI primers were used together with Arm-PCR of CDR3 regions. TCRdb reanalysed the multiplex PCR reads using MiXCR and keeps one entry per CDR3 protein. Of around 470,000 distinct CDR3 sequences listed, 12% to 15% are singletons. This sample was also put to use in a study of T cells in Graves' hyperthyroidism and ophthalmopathy.

The starting material was peripheral blood mononuclear cells (PBMCs), obtained at new diagnosis, from a patient treated with antithyroid drugs. Receptors were obtained from a woman between 45 and 65 years old with Graves disease.

This clonotype was recorded many times. J is TRBJ1-2 and V is TRBV18; TRBD1 aligns across 8 bases. The J segment lost 3 bases and the V segment lost 3 bases, leaving 3 bases of the junction unmatched. Germline values: CDR1 KGHSH, CDR2 LQKENI. The CDR3 consists of 14 residues. The DNA of the CDR3 is TGTGCCAGCTCACCGACGACAGGGGACTATGGCTACACCTTC. It translates to CASSPTTGDYGYTF. The full variable domain, in which reference TRBV18 and TRBJ1-2 provide the parts outside the CDR3, is NAGVMQNPRHLVRRRGQEARLRCSPMKGHSHVYWYRQLPEEGLKFMVYLQKENIIDESGMPKERFSAEFPKEGPSILRIQQVVRGDSAAYFCASSPTTGDYGYTFGSGTRLTVV.

This clonotype was seen at least ten times. The chain joins TRBV20-1 to TRBJ2-7; 7 bases line up with TRBD1. CDR3 length: 15 residues. Germline CDR1 and CDR2: DFQATT and SNEGSKA (reference sequence). J gave up 3 bases and V 6 bases, and 14 bases lay outside the gene matches. CDR3 coding DNA: TGCAGTGCAACCCCCCTCGACAGGGACAACTACGAGCAGTACTTC. Protein product: CSATPLDRDNYEQYF.

V is TRBV5-1 and J is TRBJ1-2; unclear D gene. Germline V gene sequence: CDR1 SGHRS, CDR2 YFSETQ. Between the trimmed V and J ends, which lost 3 bases and 1 base, there was a span of 10 bases. This CDR3 has 14 amino acids. CDR3 loop: CASSSWEYNYGYTF. Here the CDR3 DNA reads TGCGCCAGCAGCTCCTGGGAGTATAACTATGGCTACACCTTC.

In regard to this clonotype: A clone one base away is much larger, so this may be a read error. The chain recombines TRBV24-1 with TRBJ2-1; 10 bases fit TRBD1. This CDR3 comprises 17 residues. V gave up 2 bases and J gave up 3 bases; unmatched junction bases: 6. Germline V gives CDR1 KGHDR, CDR2 SFDVKD. CDR3 protein: CATSDSLDRGLYNEQFF. The CDR3 DNA reads TGTGCCACCAGTGATTCCCTAGACAGGGGGCTCTACAATGAGCAGTTCTTC.

In this sample, this clonotype turned up many times. This chain joins TRBV5-1 and TRBJ2-7, with TRBD2 matching 7 bases. CDR1 and CDR2 from the germline V gene are SGHRS and YFSETQ. V trimming: 4 bases; J trimming: 3 bases; junction bases outside the gene matches: 10. The CDR3 totals 15 residues. For the CDR3, the DNA is TGCGCCAGCAGCCCTCCTAGCGGAGCGAACTACGAGCAGTACTTC. Residues: CASSPPSGANYEQYF.

This clonotype was picked up many times. The J gene is TRBJ2-1, the V gene TRBV3-1, with 10 bases aligning to TRBD2. Per germline, CDR1 LGHDT and CDR2 YNNKEL (reference sequence). Trimming took 0 bases from V and 3 from J; bases not matched to a gene: 8. There are 18 residues in the CDR3. CDR3 sequence: CASSQEGSGRSFYNEQFF. The CDR3 coding sequence is TGTGCCAGCAGCCAAGAGGGTAGCGGGAGGTCATTCTACAATGAGCAGTTCTTC.

The sample holds a few counts of this clonotype. This chain uses TRBV6-1 with TRBJ2-1; D might be TRBD1 or TRBD2, each matching 5 bases. CDR3 length: 15 amino acids. Germline CDR1 is MNHNS and CDR2 is SASEGT. The V end lost 10 bases, the J end lost 7 bases, and 23 bases lay between the germline ends. The CDR3 reads CATSSGTSTPNEQFF. Here the CDR3 DNA reads TGTGCCACCTCGTCCGGGACCAGCACCCCGAATGAGCAGTTCTTC.

A few counts support this clonotype. This may be a read error: a much more frequent sequence differs by one nucleotide. V and J are TRBV28 and TRBJ2-7, with 8 positions matching TRBD1. V dropped 2 bases and J dropped 5; count of bases not matched to a gene: 14. This CDR3 is 17 amino acids long. Germline CDR1 is MDHEN and CDR2 is SYDVKM. CDR3: CASSLPSGGQGSDEQYF. For the CDR3, the DNA is TGTGCCAGCAGTTTACCCTCGGGCGGACAGGGCAGCGACGAGCAGTACTTC.

This clonotype was detected ten times or more. V and J are TRBV10-2 and TRBJ2-1; the D is unclear. Germline V CDR1 and CDR2: WSHSY, SAAADI. V was clipped by 5 bases and J by 7 bases, with 9 bases between them. The length of the CDR3 is 12 residues. The DNA for the CDR3 is TGCGCCAGCAGTCAGTTTCAGAATGAGCAGTTCTTC. This encodes CASSQFQNEQFF.

This clonotype was counted only a few times. The chain links TRBV7-3 to TRBJ2-7; a possible D gene is TRBD1 (6 bases). The CDR3 length is 15 residues. CDR1 and CDR2 (germline): SGHTA, FQGTGA. Trimming removed 1 base from V and 0 bases from J, with 10 bases in between. The CDR3: CASSLNSGASYEQYF. The CDR3 region has the DNA TGTGCCAGCAGCTTAAATTCAGGGGCCTCCTACGAGCAGTACTTC.

This clonotype showed up just a few times. The rearrangement uses TRBV5-5 and TRBJ2-1; 10 bases are a match to TRBD1. There are 15 residues in the CDR3. Germline-derived CDR1 and CDR2 are SGHKS and YYEKEE (reference sequence). The ends lost 0 bases at V and 6 bases at J; junction bases unmatched: 3. CDR3 DNA sequence: TGTGCCAGCAGCTTGGGGGACAGGGGTATCAATGAGCAGTTCTTC. Translating it yields CASSLGDRGINEQFF.

The chain links TRBV29-1 to TRBJ2-1, with TRBD2 matching over 9 bases. Germline loops: CDR1 SQVTM, CDR2 ANQGSEA. The V segment lost 0 bases and the J segment 8 bases; nucleotides outside the gene matches: 8. This CDR3 has 15 residues. The CDR3, as DNA: TGCAGCGTTGAAGAACCCAGCGGGAGGTTCGATGAGCAGTTCTTC. Translation: CSVEEPSGRFDEQFF.

The J gene is TRBJ2-1, the V gene TRBV3-1; 7 bases line up with TRBD2. The CDR3 runs to 14 residues. Losses at the gene ends were 8 bases for V and 4 bases for J; bases not matched to a gene: 8. Germline CDR1 is LGHDT and CDR2 is YNNKEL (reference sequence). The CDR3, as DNA: TGTGCCAGCGGCTCCACTAGCGAGTACAATGAGCAGTTCTTC. Translating it yields CASGSTSEYNEQFF.

This clonotype was seen repeatedly, ten times or more. The chain links TRBV20-1 to TRBJ2-7; 7 bases agree with TRBD2. Trimming removed 6 bases from V and 7 bases from J; junction bases left unmatched: 15. The CDR3 is 14 amino acids. Germline lookup yields CDR1 DFQATT and CDR2 SNEGSKA (reference sequence). CDR3 sequence: CSALGTTPSREQYF. The CDR3 bases are TGCAGTGCCCTCGGGACTACCCCGAGTCGGGAGCAGTACTTC.

This clonotype was observed a few times. This rearrangement joins TRBV7-6 to TRBJ2-7; 14 bases line up with TRBD2. CDR3 length equals 17 residues. The V segment lost 0 bases and the J segment 0 bases; nucleotides outside the gene matches: 1. Looked up from germline, CDR1 is SGHVS and CDR2 is FNYEAQ. The CDR3, as DNA: TGTGCCAGCAGCTTAGCGGGACTAGCGGGAGCCTCCTACGAGCAGTACTTC. Protein: CASSLAGLAGASYEQYF. The full variable domain, completed using reference TRBV7-6 and TRBJ2-7, is GAGVSQSPRYKVTKRGQDVALRCDPISGHVSLYWYRQALGQGPEFLTYFNYEAQQDKSGLPNDRFSAERPEGSISTLTIQRTEQRDSAMYRCASSLAGLAGASYEQYFGPGTRLTVT.